These 25 T cell receptor beta chains were sequenced from one sample in a study of T cell repertoires in cytomegalovirus infection. TCRdb itself ran the reads through MiXCR, one entry per CDR3 protein. Of roughly 280,000 distinct CDR3 sequences listed, about 13% were seen once; the top ten hold 7.5% to 10%. Sequenced input: PBMCs. The receptors here all came from a human donor in good health (CMV status not recorded). Some clones in this sample may be carry-over from other donors' samples.

This chain joins TRBV2 and TRBJ2-5; no reliable D call. V lost 1 base and J lost 4, with 7 bases in between. The CDR3 is 13 amino acids. Germline lookup yields CDR1 SNHLY and CDR2 FYNNEI. The CDR3 spells CASSEVGGETQYF. DNA of the CDR3: TGTGCCAGCAGTGAAGTGGGCGGAGAGACCCAGTACTTC.

The DNA of the CDR3 is TGTGCCAGCAGCGACAGGGTCGTTCCTCACGAGCAGTACTTC. Amino acid sequence: CASSDRVVPHEQYF. V and J are TRBV28 and TRBJ2-7, with 7 nucleotides matching TRBD1. The ends lost 6 bases at V and 5 bases at J; junction bases unmatched: 10. This CDR3 spans 14 amino acids. Per germline, CDR1 MDHEN and CDR2 SYDVKM.

In this sample, this clonotype turned up a few times. This chain links TRBV4-1 with TRBJ1-5; D remains unclear. V lost 1 base and J 7 bases, leaving 8 bases between the germline ends. CDR3 length equals 13 residues. Germline V gives CDR1 MGHRA, CDR2 YSYEKL. The CDR3 loop reads CASSQAGSQPQHF. The CDR3 DNA sequence: TGCGCCAGCAGCCAAGCCGGCTCCCAGCCCCAGCATTTT.

This clonotype has a handful of counts. The gene calls are TRBV6-6 and TRBJ2-7, with D unresolved. The CDR3 consists of 10 residues. Germline-derived CDR1 and CDR2 are MNHNY and SVGAGI (reference sequence). Between the trimmed V and J ends, which lost 7 bases and 4 bases, there was a span of 5 bases. In DNA form, the CDR3 reads TGTGCCAGCAATTCGTACGAGCAGTACTTC. Residues: CASNSYEQYF.

This clonotype was seen many times. The gene calls are TRBV19 and TRBJ1-1; 7 nucleotides align to TRBD1. The CDR3 has 15 amino acids. The trim removed 6 bases at V and 4 bases at J, leaving 11 bases unmatched. Germline V CDR1 and CDR2: LNHDA, SQIVND (reference sequence). The CDR3 sequence: CASRDRRAVGTEAFF. The CDR3 nucleotides read TGTGCCAGTAGGGACAGGAGAGCGGTTGGCACTGAAGCTTTCTTT.

This clonotype was detected many times. This sequence joins TRBV7-2 and TRBJ2-7, with D perhaps being TRBD1 or TRBD2 (5 bases each). V dropped 4 bases and J dropped 5 bases, with 12 bases sitting between them. This CDR3 contains 13 residues. The V gene's germline CDR1 is SGHTA and CDR2 FQGNSA. CDR3 nucleotide sequence: TGTGCCAGCAGCTGGGACGGCCGGAACGAGCAGTACTTC. This gives the protein CASSWDGRNEQYF.

In this sample, this clonotype turned up many times. The chain has TRBV7-2 and TRBJ1-1; D unclear. Trimming pared 7 bases from V and 4 bases from J, leaving 19 bases between. The CDR3 extends over 15 amino acids. CDR1 is SGHTA and CDR2 is FQGNSA in the germline V gene. CDR3 sequence (DNA): TGTGCCAGCACCCTCGTGAGGGCGTTGAGCACTGAAGCTTTCTTT. It encodes CASTLVRALSTEAFF.

The V gene is TRBV10-3, the J gene TRBJ2-2; possibly TRBD1 for D (6 bases). The V gene lost 10 bases and the J gene lost 1 base, with 16 bases spanning the gap. The CDR3 has 15 amino acids. Germline values: CDR1 ENHRY, CDR2 SYGVKD. CDR3 amino acids: CATQDRLGNTGELFF. CDR3 nucleotide sequence: TGTGCCACCCAAGACAGGTTAGGGAACACCGGGGAGCTGTTTTTT.

This clonotype was seen at least ten times. V is TRBV11-3 and J is TRBJ2-1; 7 bases are shared with TRBD2. The germline V gene has CDR1 SGHNT and CDR2 YENEEA. The CDR3 extends over 16 amino acids. Unmatched junction bases numbered 5, after V lost 1 base and J lost 2 bases. The DNA for the CDR3 is TGTGCCAGCAGCTTAGGAGCGGGGCTACCCTACAATGAGCAGTTCTTC. It encodes CASSLGAGLPYNEQFF. Using reference TRBV11-3 and TRBJ2-1 for the parts outside the CDR3, the full variable domain is EAGVVQSPRYKIIEKKQPVAFWCNPISGHNTLYWYLQNLGQGPELLIRYENEEAVDDSQLPKDRFSAERLKGVDSTLKIQPAELGDSAVYLCASSLGAGLPYNEQFFGPGTRLTVL.

There are many counts of this clonotype. The V gene is TRBV6-5, the J gene TRBJ2-1; the D is unclear. This CDR3 comprises 15 residues. V shed 2 bases and J shed 0 bases, with 8 bases lying between them. From germline, CDR1 is MNHEY and CDR2 SVGAGI. CDR3 region: CASSYDLLSYNEQFF. CDR3 nucleotide sequence: TGTGCCAGCAGTTACGACCTCCTCTCCTACAATGAGCAGTTCTTC.

This clonotype was observed many times. This chain connects TRBV7-9 to TRBJ2-5; D not certain. The CDR3 covers 17 residues. In germline, CDR1 is SEHNR, CDR2 FQNEAQ (reference sequence). Trimming left V 1 base short and J 1 base short, with 16 bases between. CDR3 in amino acids: CASSLVAVVAIQETQYF. CDR3 nucleotides: TGTGCCAGCAGCTTAGTGGCGGTTGTGGCGATCCAAGAGACCCAGTACTTC.

This clonotype was found many times. The chain couples TRBV7-9 to TRBJ1-5, with D uncertain. CDR3 length: 14 residues. The germline V gene has CDR1 SEHNR and CDR2 FQNEAQ (reference sequence). The V and J ends lost 3 bases and 6 bases respectively, with 12 bases between them. CDR3 residues: CASSFGPGIQPQHF. The CDR3 DNA is TGTGCCAGCAGCTTCGGTCCGGGGATTCAGCCCCAGCATTTT. Supplemented by reference TRBV7-9 and TRBJ1-5, the full variable domain reads DTGVSQNPRHKITKRGQNVTFRCDPISEHNRLYWYRQTLGQGPEFLTYFQNEAQLEKSRLLSDRFSAERPKGSFSTLEIQRTEQGDSAMYLCASSFGPGIQPQHFGDGTRLSIL.

CDR3 region: CSVGGAHEQFF. The DNA of the CDR3 is TGCAGCGTGGGGGGAGCCCATGAGCAGTTCTTC. This chain connects TRBV29-1 to TRBJ2-1; tentative D call: TRBD2 (6 bases). V was clipped by 6 bases and J by 8 bases, with 11 bases between them. Per the germline V gene, CDR1 is SQVTM and CDR2 is ANQGSEA. CDR3 length: 11 amino acids.

This clonotype was seen repeatedly, ten times or more. J is TRBJ1-6 and V is TRBV28; no definite D call. CDR3 length: 15 amino acids. Germline values: CDR1 MDHEN, CDR2 SYDVKM. The V gene lost 5 bases and the J gene lost 11 bases, with 19 bases spanning the gap. CDR3 in DNA: TGTGCCAGCAGTCCCATCGGCGGAGGATTGACACCCCTCCACTTT. Residues: CASSPIGGGLTPLHF. Combining the CDR3 with reference TRBV28 and TRBJ1-6 gives the whole variable domain DVKVTQSSRYLVKRTGEKVFLECVQDMDHENMFWYRQDPGLGLRLIYFSYDVKMKEKGDIPEGYSVSREKKERFSLILESASTNQTSMYLCASSPIGGGLTPLHFGNGTRLTVT.

This clonotype was recorded a few times. V is TRBV7-9 and J is TRBJ2-1; TRBD2 agrees at 11 bases. CDR3 length: 16 residues. CDR1 is SEHNR, CDR2 FQNEAQ, per germline (reference sequence). Trimming at V came to 4 bases and at J to 7 bases, leaving 9 bases not matched to a gene. This chain's CDR3 is CASSSPLAGAVNEQFF. The CDR3 nucleotides read TGTGCCAGCAGCTCCCCACTAGCGGGAGCTGTGAATGAGCAGTTCTTC. Drawing the rest from reference TRBV7-9 and TRBJ2-1, the complete variable domain is DTGVSQNPRHKITKRGQNVTFRCDPISEHNRLYWYRQTLGQGPEFLTYFQNEAQLEKSRLLSDRFSAERPKGSFSTLEIQRTEQGDSAMYLCASSSPLAGAVNEQFFGPGTRLTVL.

This clonotype was recorded many times. The chain couples TRBV12-3 or TRBV12-4 to TRBJ2-2; D not resolved. The CDR3 runs to 15 residues. Trimming took 6 bases from V and 1 from J, leaving 12 bases between them. For the CDR3, the DNA is TGTGCCAGCAGCTCTGGCGAAGTGAACACCGGGGAGCTGTTTTTT. Translating it yields CASSSGEVNTGELFF.

A few counts support this clonotype. The genes are TRBV29-1 and TRBJ2-3; the D gene is possibly TRBD1 (6 bases). The CDR3 covers 14 residues. V gave up 4 bases and J gave up 1 base, with 12 bases separating them. Germline CDR1 SQVTM, CDR2 ANQGSEA. For the CDR3, the DNA is TGCAGCGTTGGGACAGCAGGCGGCACAGATACGCAGTATTTT. Translated: CSVGTAGGTDTQYF.

This clonotype was seen ten or more times. The chain couples TRBV7-2 to TRBJ2-1; 12 bases align to TRBD2. There are 15 residues in the CDR3. The V gene end was trimmed by 3 bases and the J gene end by 6 bases; junction bases not matched to a gene: 3. Germline V gene sequence: CDR1 SGHTA, CDR2 FQGNSA. In nucleotides, the CDR3 is TGTGCCAGCAGCTTGGGACTAGCGGGTTTCAATGAGCAGTTCTTC. Translation gives CASSLGLAGFNEQFF.

This clonotype turned up a few times. The J gene is TRBJ2-7, the V gene TRBV29-1; TRBD2 aligns across 7 bases. The junction had 14 bases not matched to a gene; V was cut back by 6 bases and J by 3 bases. Germline V gene sequence: CDR1 SQVTM, CDR2 ANQGSEA. The CDR3 is made up of 15 amino acids. The CDR3 is CSVLGRGFSLYEQYF. The CDR3 DNA reads as TGCAGCGTCCTAGGGCGGGGGTTTAGTCTCTACGAGCAGTACTTC.

The chain uses TRBV27 and TRBJ2-7; TRBD2 matches 8 bases. J was trimmed by 2 bases and V by 1 base; bases with no gene match: 1. Germline V CDR1 and CDR2: MNHEY, SMNVEV (reference sequence). The length of the CDR3 is 14 residues. CDR3 sequence: CASSLFGGAYEQYF. CDR3 bases: TGTGCCAGCAGTTTATTCGGGGGGGCCTACGAGCAGTACTTC.

This clonotype was recorded a few times. This rearrangement joins TRBV11-2 to TRBJ1-1; 10 bases match TRBD1. The length of the CDR3 is 14 residues. The V gene's germline CDR1 is SGHAT and CDR2 FQNNGV. Germline trimming cut 5 bases from V and 5 bases from J; bases unmatched to any gene: 5. The CDR3 region is CASSQGQGITEAFF. The CDR3 DNA follows: TGTGCCAGCAGCCAGGGACAGGGGATAACTGAAGCTTTCTTT. Combining the CDR3 with reference TRBV11-2 and TRBJ1-1 gives the whole variable domain EAGVAQSPRYKIIEKRQSVAFWCNPISGHATLYWYQQILGQGPKLLIQFQNNGVVDDSQLPKDRFSAERLKGVDSTLKIQPAKLEDSAVYLCASSQGQGITEAFFGQGTRLTVV.

This clonotype was recorded at least ten times. Sequence at one end of the junction differs from germline and may be a read error. V is TRBV12-3 or TRBV12-4 and J is TRBJ2-3; D might be TRBD1 (6 bases). CDR3 length equals 17 residues. The CDR3 here is CASTIPMSAGVGYTQYF. CDR3 sequence (DNA): TGTGCCAGCACGATCCCAATGTCTGCAGGGGTTGGGTATACGCAGTACTTT.

This clonotype was found many times. This sequence joins TRBV27 and TRBJ2-2; D perhaps matches TRBD1 (6 bases). Per germline, CDR1 MNHEY and CDR2 SMNVEV (reference sequence). This CDR3 contains 17 residues. V lost 2 bases and J lost 4, with 17 bases in between. The CDR3 DNA is TGTGCCAGCAGTTTAAAGGCAGGGGTTGGCGGCACCGGGGAGCTGTTTTTT. It translates to CASSLKAGVGGTGELFF.

The V gene is TRBV20-1, the J gene TRBJ1-1; D is perhaps TRBD1 (5 bases). Germline V gene sequence: CDR1 DFQATT, CDR2 SNEGSKA (reference sequence). The CDR3 contains 14 residues. Deletions cut 7 bases from V and 0 bases from J, with 15 bases between. The CDR3 protein is CSVSIDSMNTEAFF. CDR3 coding DNA: TGCAGTGTTTCCATTGACAGCATGAACACTGAAGCTTTCTTT.

The sample holds many counts of this clonotype. The genes are TRBV19 and TRBJ1-1; tentatively, D is TRBD1 (6 bases). Trimming cost V 3 bases and J 3 bases, with 8 bases left between them. The CDR3 has 13 residues. Germline loops: CDR1 LNHDA, CDR2 SQIVND (reference sequence). This chain's CDR3 is CASSITGYTEAFF. The DNA of the CDR3 is TGTGCCAGTAGTATTACAGGGTACACTGAAGCTTTCTTT.